These T cell receptor beta chains were read from a single sample in a study of control samples from healthy donors and cancer patients. Generated by immunoSEQ multiplex PCR, the TCRdb table keeps only in-frame clones and is missing some. Of about 150,000 clones in the sample, 94% were seen once. The sample consisted of blood. Receptors originate from a man between 40 and 49 years old in good health. CDR3s include the opening cysteine and the closing phenylalanine or tryptophan. The D gene is left open where the match is weak. Only part of the rows carry a size: once, few, many, or a class if the clone is expanded.

size: .; J: TRBJ1-2; length: 14; D: .; V: TRBV19; DNA: TGTGCCAGTAGGGGGGACGGGAGGCTCTATGGCTACACCTTC; CDR3: CASRGDGRLYGYTF
size: .; J: TRBJ1-2; length: 15; D: TRBD1; V: TRBV27; DNA: TGTGCCAGCAGTGGGACAGGGGGCTCTAACTATGGCTACACCTTC; CDR3: CASSGTGGSNYGYTF
size: .; J: TRBJ1-2; length: 16; D: TRBD1; V: TRBV7-2; DNA: TGTGCCAGCAGCTTAGTAGGGGGACAGGCAAACTATGGCTACACCTTC; CDR3: CASSLVGGQANYGYTF
size: .; J: TRBJ2-7; length: 14; D: .; V: TRBV21-1; DNA: TGTGCCGGCAGCAAACAGGGAAAGGACTACGAGCAGTACTTC; CDR3: CAGSKQGKDYEQYF
size: .; J: TRBJ1-2; length: 17; D: TRBD1; V: TRBV27; DNA: TGTGCCAGCAGTTCCCAACGACAGGGCTCCCTCAACTATGGCTACACCTTC; CDR3: CASSSQRQGSLNYGYTF
size: .; J: TRBJ2-1; length: 14; D: TRBD2; V: TRBV5-1; DNA: TGCGCCAGCAGCTTACTAGCGGGGGGCAATGAGCAGTTCTTC; CDR3: CASSLLAGGNEQFF
size: .; J: TRBJ1-4; length: 15; D: .; V: TRBV6-5; DNA: TGTGCCAGCAGTTACTCCCCAACGTCGGGGGAAAAACTGTTTTTT; CDR3: CASSYSPTSGEKLFF
size: .; J: TRBJ2-7; length: 15; D: TRBD1; V: TRBV28; DNA: TGTGCCAGCAGTTTCTCTGGACAGGGATCAAGGGAGCAGTACTTC; CDR3: CASSFSGQGSREQYF
size: .; J: TRBJ1-2; length: 14; D: .; V: TRBV13; DNA: TGTGCCAGCAGCTTAGGAGGGGGGGCCTATGGCTACACCTTC; CDR3: CASSLGGGAYGYTF
size: .; J: TRBJ1-4; length: 15; D: .; V: TRBV4-1; DNA: TGCGCCAGCAGCCTGAATGAGGGGTTGGATGAAAAACTGTTTTTT; CDR3: CASSLNEGLDEKLFF
size: .; J: TRBJ2-7; length: 16; D: TRBD1; V: TRBV11-2; DNA: TGTGCCAGCAGCAAGGGGGACAGGAAGGGGTCCTACGAGCAGTACTTC; CDR3: CASSKGDRKGSYEQYF
size: .; J: TRBJ1-2; length: 13; D: TRBD1; V: TRBV6-6; DNA: TGTGCCAGCAGTTCGACAGGGTTCGTAGGCTACACCTTC; CDR3: CASSSTGFVGYTF
size: .; J: TRBJ1-2; length: 15; D: TRBD1; V: TRBV6-5; DNA: TGTGCCAGCAGTTACTTGACAGGGGCAAACTATGGCTACACCTTC; CDR3: CASSYLTGANYGYTF
size: .; J: TRBJ1-2; length: 13; D: TRBD1; V: TRBV7-3; DNA: TGTGCCAGCAGCCCACAGGGGGCTGATGGCTACACCTTC; CDR3: CASSPQGADGYTF
size: .; J: TRBJ1-4; length: 15; D: TRBD1; V: TRBV5-1; DNA: TGCGCCAGCAGTTTTGGGACAGCAACTAATGAAAAACTGTTTTTT; CDR3: CASSFGTATNEKLFF
size: .; J: TRBJ1-5; length: 18; D: .; V: TRBV7-2; DNA: TGTGCCAGCAGCCCGGGGGCAGGGAGGAGTCTTAGCAATCAGCCCCAGCATTTT; CDR3: CASSPGAGRSLSNQPQHF
size: .; J: TRBJ1-2; length: 12; D: .; V: TRBV6-6; DNA: TGTGCCAGCGCCCTTACTAACTATGGCTACACCTTC; CDR3: CASALTNYGYTF
size: few; J: TRBJ1-5; length: 14; D: TRBD1; V: TRBV5-5; DNA: TGTGCCAGCAGCTCCGGACAGGGCTATCAGCCCCAGCATTTT; CDR3: CASSSGQGYQPQHF
size: .; J: TRBJ2-2; length: 15; D: .; V: TRBV6-5; DNA: TGTGCCAGCACCCGGACGCAGACGAACACCGGGGAGCTGTTTTTT; CDR3: CASTRTQTNTGELFF
size: .; J: TRBJ2-1; length: 18; D: TRBD1; V: TRBV11-2; DNA: TGTGCCAGCAGCTTAGGGACAGGGGGGAATCAGATCAGGAATGAGCAGTTCTTC; CDR3: CASSLGTGGNQIRNEQFF
size: .; J: TRBJ1-4; length: 15; D: .; V: TRBV6-5; DNA: TGTGCCAGCACCCGGGCCAGGGCTCTCGGTGAAAAACTGTTTTTT; CDR3: CASTRARALGEKLFF
size: .; J: TRBJ2-1; length: 18; D: TRBD2; V: TRBV5-8; DNA: TGTGCCAGCAGCTTGGAGGTCAGGGCGGCGGGGGGCTACAATGAGCAGTTCTTC; CDR3: CASSLEVRAAGGYNEQFF
size: .; J: TRBJ2-3; length: 15; D: .; V: TRBV9; DNA: TGTGCCAGCAGCGTAGGGGGGGACCCCCCAGATACGCAGTATTTT; CDR3: CASSVGGDPPDTQYF
size: .; J: TRBJ2-5; length: 14; D: .; V: TRBV5-1; DNA: TGCGCCAGCAGCTTGGACGGGGGTCAAGAGACCCAGTACTTC; CDR3: CASSLDGGQETQYF
size: once; J: TRBJ1-2; length: 15; D: .; V: TRBV6-5; DNA: TGTGCCAGCAGTAAGGGTGGTGGCGGATCCTATGGCTACACCTTC; CDR3: CASSKGGGGSYGYTF
size: few; J: TRBJ1-6; length: 15; D: .; V: TRBV21-1; DNA: TGTGCCAGCAGCAAAGTATCAGGGGGCAATTCACCCCTCCACTTT; CDR3: CASSKVSGGNSPLHF
size: .; J: TRBJ1-1; length: 12; D: .; V: TRBV5-1; DNA: TGCGCCAGCAGCTTGATCGCCGGTGAAGCTTTCTTT; CDR3: CASSLIAGEAFF
size: .; J: TRBJ2-1; length: 15; D: .; V: TRBV7-3; DNA: TGTGCCAGCAGCTCAACGGGGACGCCGCCCAATGAGCAGTTCTTC; CDR3: CASSSTGTPPNEQFF
size: few; J: TRBJ2-1; length: 16; D: .; V: TRBV7-9; DNA: TGTGCCAGCAGCTCCCATCTAGGCCCTAATTACAATGAGCAGTTCTTC; CDR3: CASSSHLGPNYNEQFF
size: .; J: TRBJ1-3; length: 12; D: .; V: TRBV28; DNA: TGTGCCAGCAGTTCCCCCGGAAACACCATATATTTT; CDR3: CASSSPGNTIYF
size: .; J: TRBJ2-5; length: 14; D: .; V: TRBV7-9; DNA: TGTGCCAGCAGGTCGGGGCACCTCCAAGAGACCCAGTACTTC; CDR3: CASRSGHLQETQYF
size: .; J: TRBJ1-5; length: 16; D: .; V: TRBV19; DNA: TGTGCCAGTAGTATTAGCGGGACACCTTGGGGACAGCCCCAGCATTTT; CDR3: CASSISGTPWGQPQHF
size: .; J: TRBJ1-1; length: 10; D: .; V: TRBV6-5; DNA: TGTGCCAGCCGAGAGACTGAAGCTTTCTTT; CDR3: CASRETEAFF
size: .; J: TRBJ1-3; length: 12; D: TRBD1; V: TRBV29-1; DNA: TGCAGCGTCACAGGGGCTGGAAACACCATATATTTT; CDR3: CSVTGAGNTIYF
size: .; J: TRBJ2-3; length: 18; D: TRBD2; V: TRBV5-6; DNA: TGTGCCAGCAGCCCGACTAGCGGGGGGGCCGGCTTCGCAGATACGCAGTATTTT; CDR3: CASSPTSGGAGFADTQYF
size: .; J: TRBJ2-3; length: 14; D: TRBD2; V: TRBV7-7; DNA: TGTGCCAGCAGCCCGGGACTAGCGGGGGATACGCAGTATTTT; CDR3: CASSPGLAGDTQYF
size: .; J: TRBJ1-5; length: 17; D: TRBD1; V: TRBV28; DNA: TGTGCCAGCAGTTTAGGTAGGGGGCTAGTAGTGAATCAGCCCCAGCATTTT; CDR3: CASSLGRGLVVNQPQHF
size: once; J: TRBJ1-2; length: 17; D: TRBD1; V: TRBV3-1/TRBV3-2; DNA: TGTGCCAGCAGCCAAGATTATATAGGGACAGGGGGGAACGGCTACACCTTC; CDR3: CASSQDYIGTGGNGYTF
size: .; J: TRBJ1-2; length: 16; D: .; V: TRBV19; DNA: TGTGCCAGTGTCATGTCCGGGGGGGAAGACAACTATGGCTACACCTTC; CDR3: CASVMSGGEDNYGYTF
size: .; J: TRBJ1-6; length: 14; D: .; V: TRBV2; DNA: TGTGCCAGCAGCCGGGACGGGTATAATTCACCCCTCCACTTT; CDR3: CASSRDGYNSPLHF
size: .; J: TRBJ2-1; length: 11; D: .; V: TRBV19; DNA: TGTGCCAGTAGTATGTTCAATGAGCAGTTCTTC; CDR3: CASSMFNEQFF
size: .; J: TRBJ1-3; length: 19; D: TRBD1; V: TRBV6-1; DNA: TGTGCCAGCAGTGAAGCGTGGGGGACAGGGGCGTCGTGGGGAAACACCATATATTTT; CDR3: CASSEAWGTGASWGNTIYF
size: .; J: TRBJ2-1; length: 15; D: TRBD1; V: TRBV6-5; DNA: TGTGCCAGCAGTTTGGACAGGGGGGCCTACAATGAGCAGTTCTTC; CDR3: CASSLDRGAYNEQFF
size: .; J: TRBJ1-2; length: 15; D: .; V: TRBV7-9; DNA: TGTGCCAGCAGCTACCCCGGGGCAGGAAGATATGGCTACACCTTC; CDR3: CASSYPGAGRYGYTF
size: .; J: TRBJ1-2; length: 12; D: .; V: TRBV30; DNA: TGTGCCTTTCTGTATCCGGGCCCGGGCTACACCTTC; CDR3: CAFLYPGPGYTF
size: .; J: TRBJ2-7; length: 13; D: .; V: TRBV10-3; DNA: TGTGCCATCAGCAAGGGGGACGGGTACGAGCAGTACTTC; CDR3: CAISKGDGYEQYF
size: .; J: TRBJ1-2; length: 13; D: .; V: TRBV2; DNA: TGTGCCAGCACCCCCAAAGGGGTGAGGGGCTACACCTTC; CDR3: CASTPKGVRGYTF